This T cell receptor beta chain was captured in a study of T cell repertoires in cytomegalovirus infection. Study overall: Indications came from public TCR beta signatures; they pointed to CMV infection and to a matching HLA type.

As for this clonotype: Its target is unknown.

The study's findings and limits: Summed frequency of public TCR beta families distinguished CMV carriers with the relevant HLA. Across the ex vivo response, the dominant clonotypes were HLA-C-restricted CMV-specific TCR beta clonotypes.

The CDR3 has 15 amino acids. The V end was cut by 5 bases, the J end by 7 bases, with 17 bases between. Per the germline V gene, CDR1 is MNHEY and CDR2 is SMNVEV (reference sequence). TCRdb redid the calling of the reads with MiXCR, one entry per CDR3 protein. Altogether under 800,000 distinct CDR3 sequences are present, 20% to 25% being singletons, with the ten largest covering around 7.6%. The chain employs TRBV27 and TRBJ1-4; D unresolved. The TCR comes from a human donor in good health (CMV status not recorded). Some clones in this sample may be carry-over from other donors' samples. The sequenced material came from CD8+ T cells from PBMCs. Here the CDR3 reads CASSHPQWPGEKLFF. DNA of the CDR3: TGTGCCAGCAGTCACCCCCAATGGCCCGGTGAAAAACTGTTTTTT.